Listed below are T cell receptor beta chains from one sample, sequenced in a study of siplizumab effects on memory and regulatory T cells. Sequenced by immunoSEQ multiplex PCR; TCRdb stores in-frame clones only, minus some. The table has roughly 100,000 clones, 93% seen once. Material for sequencing was Tregs sorted from blood. The source is a human donor in good health. The CDR3 runs from the conserved cysteine through the conserved F or W. D genes are given only for firm matches. For some rows the clone size is stated as once, few or many, or as a class when expanded; others skip it.

>NA|once|TRBJ2-2|TRBV7-6
CASSLVLDTGELFF
TGTGCCAGCAGCTTAGTCTTAGACACCGGGGAGCTGTTTTTT
>NA|NA|TRBJ2-5|TRBV14
CASSRPGGGETQYF
TGTGCCAGCAGCCGTCCCGGGGGCGGGGAGACCCAGTACTTC
>NA|NA|TRBJ1-3|TRBV9
CASRRADFSGNTIYF
TGTGCCAGCAGAAGGGCCGACTTCTCTGGAAACACCATATATTTT
>TRBD2|NA|TRBJ2-5|TRBV5-1
CASSRGLGAKTQYF
TGCGCCAGCAGCCGTGGACTAGGGGCCAAGACCCAGTACTTC
>NA|NA|TRBJ1-1|TRBV5-6
CASSPLKKGGTEAFF
TGTGCCAGCAGCCCCCTGAAGAAGGGGGGCACTGAAGCTTTCTTT
>TRBD2|NA|TRBJ2-5|TRBV19
CASSLGLAGGETQYF
TGTGCCAGTAGTCTAGGACTAGCGGGAGGAGAGACCCAGTACTTC
>NA|NA|TRBJ1-2|TRBV19
CASSREAGPSYGYTF
TGTGCCAGTAGTAGAGAAGCCGGGCCAAGCTATGGCTACACCTTC
>NA|NA|TRBJ2-3|TRBV20-1
CSALPGDTQYF
TGCAGTGCCTTGCCCGGGGATACGCAGTATTTT
>NA|NA|TRBJ2-2|TRBV19
CASRLGGTNTGELFF
TGTGCCAGTAGGCTTGGGGGGACCAACACCGGGGAGCTGTTTTTT
>TRBD2|NA|TRBJ2-7|TRBV27
CASSSLGQGLAGGPREQYF
TGTGCCAGCAGTTCCCTCGGACAGGGCCTAGCGGGAGGCCCTCGCGAGCAGTACTTC
>NA|NA|TRBJ1-2|TRBV4-2
CASSQEKGGGYYGYTF
TGTGCCAGCAGCCAAGAAAAGGGAGGCGGTTACTATGGCTACACCTTC
>NA|few|TRBJ1-3|TRBV27
CASSLFNYGQPLSGNTIYF
TGTGCCAGCAGTTTATTCAATTACGGACAACCGCTCTCTGGAAACACCATATATTTT
>NA|NA|TRBJ2-4|TRBV18
CASSPGLIENIQYF
TGTGCCAGCTCCCCGGGGCTCATAGAAAACATTCAGTACTTC
>NA|NA|TRBJ2-3|TRBV5-4
CASSLLESTDTQYF
TGTGCCAGCAGCTTACTAGAGAGCACAGATACGCAGTATTTT
>NA|NA|TRBJ2-1|TRBV6-1
CASSTDRRPYNEQFF
TGTGCCAGCAGCACTGACAGGAGACCGTACAATGAGCAGTTCTTC
>NA|NA|TRBJ1-6|TRBV10-3
CAIGQSENSPLHF
TGTGCCATCGGACAATCGGAGAATTCACCCCTCCACTTT
>NA|NA|TRBJ2-7|TRBV6-6
CASSWNYEQYF
TGTGCCAGCAGTTGGAACTACGAGCAGTACTTC
>NA|NA|TRBJ1-4|TRBV18
CASSRVREKLFF
TGTGCCAGCTCACGGGTACGAGAAAAACTGTTTTTT
>NA|NA|TRBJ2-7|TRBV7-2
CASSTEADRTYEQYF
TGTGCCAGCAGCACGGAGGCCGATCGTACCTACGAGCAGTACTTC
>NA|NA|TRBJ1-1|TRBV5-4
CASSLEGRDTEAFF
TGTGCCAGCAGCTTGGAGGGGAGAGACACTGAAGCTTTCTTT
>NA|NA|TRBJ1-6|TRBV6-5
CASSYLELSPLHF
TGTGCCAGCAGTTACCTGGAGCTTTCACCCCTCCACTTT
>NA|few|TRBJ2-7|TRBV6-1
CASSVWGTDDEQYF
TGTGCCAGCAGTGTGTGGGGTACGGACGACGAGCAGTACTTC
>NA|NA|TRBJ1-1|TRBV27
CASSFLVNTEAFF
TGTGCCAGCAGTTTTCTCGTGAACACTGAAGCTTTCTTT
>TRBD1|NA|TRBJ1-4|TRBV9
CASSPRQGEKLFF
TGTGCCAGCAGCCCAAGACAGGGGGAAAAACTGTTTTTT
>NA|NA|TRBJ1-2|TRBV28
CASSLRNYGYTF
TGTGCCAGCAGTTTAAGAAACTATGGCTACACCTTC
>TRBD1|NA|TRBJ2-5|TRBV13
CASSLGDREVETQYF
TGTGCCAGCAGCTTAGGGGACAGGGAGGTTGAGACCCAGTACTTC
>TRBD2|NA|TRBJ2-1|TRBV18
CASSRSGLAGDTSYNEQFF
TGTGCCAGCTCACGCTCGGGACTAGCGGGAGATACCTCCTACAATGAGCAGTTCTTC
>NA|NA|TRBJ2-7|TRBV6-5
CASSPIYYYEQYF
TGTGCCAGCAGCCCAATCTACTACTACGAGCAGTACTTC
>NA|NA|TRBJ2-7|TRBV2
CASSEGRGEQYF
TGTGCCAGCAGTGAAGGGCGCGGCGAGCAGTACTTC
>NA|NA|TRBJ2-7|TRBV11-2
CASSPQVRQYF
TGTGCCAGCAGCCCACAGGTTCGGCAGTACTTC
>TRBD1|NA|TRBJ1-2|TRBV9
CASNRDSLSGYTF
TGTGCCAGCAACAGGGACAGTTTAAGTGGCTACACCTTC
>TRBD1|NA|TRBJ2-3|TRBV27
CASGTGTGQYF
TGTGCCAGCGGCACCGGGACAGGACAGTATTTT
>NA|NA|TRBJ2-1|TRBV11-2
CASSIHNEQFF
TGTGCCAGCAGCATCCACAATGAGCAGTTCTTC
>TRBD2|NA|TRBJ2-1|TRBV5-5
CASRYGLAGGPSSYNEQFF
TGTGCCAGCAGGTACGGACTAGCGGGAGGACCGAGCTCCTACAATGAGCAGTTCTTC
>TRBD2|NA|TRBJ2-1|TRBV7-2
CASSKGLSSYNEQFF
TGTGCCAGCAGCAAGGGACTAAGCTCCTACAATGAGCAGTTCTTC
>NA|NA|TRBJ1-2|TRBV11-2
CASSSGRAESYTF
TGTGCCAGCAGCTCCGGACGGGCAGAAAGCTACACCTTC
>NA|NA|TRBJ1-2|TRBV18
CASSAIPGEKEGYTF
TGTGCCAGCTCAGCGATACCAGGGGAAAAGGAGGGCTACACCTTC
>NA|NA|TRBJ1-4|TRBV6-1
CASSGGRSRNEKLFF
TGTGCCAGCAGCGGCGGTAGGAGCCGTAATGAAAAACTGTTTTTT
>NA|NA|TRBJ1-5|TRBV27
CASSPFVTRGADQPQHF
TGTGCCAGCAGTCCTTTCGTCACCAGGGGAGCGGATCAGCCCCAGCATTTT
>NA|NA|TRBJ2-7|TRBV5-1
CASSLDRGFLYEQYF
TGCGCCAGCAGCTTGGATAGGGGATTTCTTTACGAGCAGTACTTC
>NA|NA|TRBJ2-2|TRBV27
CASRPPAGELFF
TGTGCCAGCAGGCCCCCCGCCGGGGAGCTGTTTTTT
>TRBD1|once|TRBJ1-6|TRBV2
CASRRQGINSPLHF
TGTGCCAGCAGGAGACAGGGAATTAATTCACCCCTCCACTTT
>NA|NA|TRBJ1-5|TRBV9
CASSVGTGKPQHF
TGTGCCAGCAGCGTAGGAACAGGGAAGCCCCAGCATTTT
>TRBD1|NA|TRBJ1-4|TRBV30
CAWKKHGQGNEKLFF
TGTGCCTGGAAGAAGCACGGACAGGGAAATGAAAAACTGTTTTTT
>TRBD2|NA|TRBJ2-5|TRBV11-2
CASSVTSGGPQETQYF
TGTGCCAGCAGCGTTACTAGCGGGGGGCCTCAAGAGACCCAGTACTTC
>NA|NA|TRBJ1-2|TRBV4-1
CASSQTVEGGYTF
TGCGCCAGCAGCCAGACCGTAGAGGGTGGCTACACCTTC